What follows are 27 T cell receptor beta chains derived from one specimen sequenced in a study of T-cell reconstitution after alpha-beta-depleted transplantation in children. Preparing the TCRbeta library involved the use of unique molecular identifiers. TCRdb independently ran MiXCR on the PCR reads; one entry per CDR3 protein. The table has 500,000 to 600,000 distinct CDR3 sequences, around 27% seen once. The sample consisted of PBMCs, taken before TCRalphabeta/CD19-depleted stem cell transplant. The receptors derive from a boy younger than two with Wiskott-Aldrich syndrome, due to receive a stem cell transplant.

J is TRBJ2-1 and V is TRBV5-6; tentatively, D is TRBD2 (6 bases). This CDR3 spans 13 amino acids. V lost 1 base and J 8 bases, leaving 10 bases between the germline ends. Germline assignment: CDR1 SGHDT and CDR2 YYEEEE. The DNA for the CDR3 is TGTGCCAGCAGCTTGCAAACGGGAGATGAGCAGTTCTTC. This sequence encodes CASSLQTGDEQFF.

The gene calls are TRBV27 and TRBJ1-1; 12 nucleotides line up with TRBD1. The CDR3 has 17 amino acids. The germline gives CDR1 MNHEY, CDR2 SMNVEV (reference sequence). The trim removed 2 bases at V and 5 bases at J, leaving 9 bases unmatched. The chain's CDR3 is CASSLRSWDRGRTEAFF. CDR3 nucleotide sequence: TGTGCCAGCAGTTTAAGGAGTTGGGACAGGGGGCGAACTGAAGCTTTCTTT.

The chain recombines TRBV7-9 with TRBJ1-4, with TRBD1 matching 8 bases. This CDR3 comprises 15 residues. V lost 3 bases, J lost 5 bases, and 5 bases stayed unmatched. Germline assignment: CDR1 SEHNR and CDR2 FQNEAQ (reference sequence). CDR3 residues: CASSLGTGPNEKLFF. CDR3 coding DNA: TGTGCCAGCAGCTTGGGGACAGGCCCCAATGAAAAACTGTTTTTT.

The V gene is TRBV20-1, the J gene TRBJ1-5; possible D gene TRBD1, 6 bases. Germline loops: CDR1 DFQATT, CDR2 SNEGSKA (reference sequence). The V end was cut by 7 bases, the J end by 2 bases, with 12 bases between. The CDR3 is made up of 13 amino acids. Here the CDR3 DNA reads TGCAGTGGATCAGGGGACGGCAATCAGCCCCAGCATTTT. It is translated as CSGSGDGNQPQHF.

J is TRBJ1-3 and V is TRBV10-3; D gene unclear. Between the trimmed V and J ends, which lost 3 bases and 0 bases, there was a span of 6 bases. This CDR3 region has 14 residues. The germline CDR1 and CDR2 sequences are ENHRY and SYGVKD. As DNA, the CDR3 is TGTGCCATCAGTGAACAGACCTCTGGAAACACCATATATTTT. It codes for CAISEQTSGNTIYF.

The rearrangement joins TRBV20-1 to TRBJ2-1; 7 bases map to TRBD1. Germline V CDR1 and CDR2: DFQATT, SNEGSKA (reference sequence). The CDR3 is 11 residues long. The V gene end was trimmed by 0 bases and the J gene end by 12 bases; junction bases not matched to a gene: 2. CDR3 sequence: CSARENRGQFF. CDR3 in DNA: TGCAGTGCTAGAGAAAACAGGGGGCAGTTCTTC.

In its sample, this clonotype was seen a few times. This chain joins TRBV7-8 and TRBJ2-3; D might be TRBD1 (6 bases). Germline loops: CDR1 SGHVS, CDR2 FQNEAQ. CDR3 length equals 14 residues. V lost 5 bases to trimming and J lost 4 bases, with 13 bases between them. The CDR3 DNA reads TGTGCCAGCAGCATATACAGGGAACCAGATACGCAGTATTTT. Translation: CASSIYREPDTQYF.

This chain joins TRBV27 and TRBJ2-3; D not resolved. This CDR3 has 14 residues. Trimming stripped 3 bases from V and 5 bases from J, with 12 bases between. Germline CDR1 reads MNHEY; CDR2 reads SMNVEV (reference sequence). The CDR3 protein is CASSLERLGDTQYF. Written as DNA, the CDR3 is TGTGCCAGCAGTTTGGAGAGGTTAGGAGATACGCAGTATTTT.

This chain uses TRBV7-3 with TRBJ1-2; D is possibly TRBD1 (6 bases). Germline V lookup: CDR1 SGHTA, CDR2 FQGTGA. V was pared by 4 bases and J by 5 bases, with 11 bases between. The length of the CDR3 is 13 residues. CDR3 coding DNA: TGTGCCAGCAGCTGGACAGACGGGTATGGCTACACCTTC. This translates into CASSWTDGYGYTF.

This clonotype appeared a few times. The chain carries TRBV10-2 and TRBJ2-7; 8 bases map to TRBD1. This CDR3 spans 14 amino acids. Germline V gene lookup returns CDR1 WSHSY and CDR2 SAAADI. V dropped 6 bases and J dropped 2; count of bases not matched to a gene: 6. As DNA, the CDR3 is TGCGCCAGCAGATTCGGGACAGGAGCCTACGAGCAGTACTTC. Its translation is CASRFGTGAYEQYF.

This sequence joins TRBV5-1 and TRBJ1-1, with D perhaps matching TRBD1 (5 bases). V was trimmed by 0 bases and J by 1 base, leaving 10 bases between them. Germline CDR1 SGHRS, CDR2 YFSETQ. The CDR3 loop spans 15 amino acids. The CDR3 DNA sequence: TGCGCCAGCAGCTTGGATCCAGGGTGGAACACTGAAGCTTTCTTT. Translation gives CASSLDPGWNTEAFF.

This rearrangement joins TRBV6-1 to TRBJ1-5, with D maybe TRBD1 (5 bases). The CDR3 runs 16 residues. CDR1 is MNHNS and CDR2 is SASEGT in the germline V gene. Trimming shortened V by 4 bases and J by 0 bases, and 13 bases separated the two germline ends. The CDR3 loop reads CASSAGTDYSNQPQHF. In DNA form, the CDR3 reads TGTGCCAGCAGTGCCGGGACGGACTATAGCAATCAGCCCCAGCATTTT.

This clonotype was seen only a few times. The chain combines TRBV5-1 with TRBJ1-1; a weak D match, TRBD1 (6 bases). Deletions cut 5 bases from V and 5 bases from J, with 13 bases between. CDR3 size: 13 residues. Looked up from germline, CDR1 is SGHRS and CDR2 is YFSETQ. CDR3 in amino acids: CASSTGAETEAFF. CDR3 DNA sequence: TGCGCCAGCAGTACGGGGGCAGAGACTGAAGCTTTCTTT.

This clonotype was seen a few times. This chain joins TRBV5-4 and TRBJ2-2; no firm D call. CDR1 and CDR2 (germline): SGHNT, YYREEE (reference sequence). The CDR3 spans 12 residues. The V end lost 9 bases, the J end lost 6 bases, and 12 bases lay between the germline ends. The CDR3 nucleotides are TGTGCCATCCCACGTGGGTCCGGGGAGCTGTTTTTT. Protein sequence: CAIPRGSGELFF.

This clonotype turned up a few times. The rearrangement uses TRBV5-4 and TRBJ2-7; tentative D call: TRBD1 (5 bases). Between the trimmed V and J ends, which lost 4 bases and 3 bases, there was a span of 20 bases. Looked up from germline, CDR1 is SGHNT and CDR2 is YYREEE (reference sequence). The CDR3 sequence is 16 residues long. The CDR3 spells CASSPRVGAQLYEQYF. CDR3 DNA: TGTGCCAGCAGCCCCCGAGTTGGGGCGCAACTCTACGAGCAGTACTTC. The full variable domain, in which reference TRBV5-4 and TRBJ2-7 provide the parts outside the CDR3, is ETGVTQSPTHLIKTRGQQVTLRCSSQSGHNTVSWYQQALGQGPQFIFQYYREEENGRGNFPPRFSGLQFPNYSSELNVNALELDDSALYLCASSPRVGAQLYEQYFGPGTRLTVT.

J is TRBJ2-7 and V is TRBV5-1; D is uncertain. Trimming took off 0 bases at V and 7 bases at J, with 14 bases between the two ends. Germline CDR1 is SGHRS and CDR2 is YFSETQ. The CDR3 runs 14 residues. Here the CDR3 DNA reads TGCGCCAGCAGCTTGGACGGCCTATTGGGGGAGCAGTACTTC. This sequence encodes CASSLDGLLGEQYF.

This clonotype has a handful of counts. The chain uses TRBV6-5 and TRBJ2-5; 10 nucleotides line up with TRBD2. The CDR3 totals 14 residues. Germline CDR1 is MNHEY and CDR2 is SVGAGI. J gave up 7 bases and V 4 bases, and 6 bases lay outside the gene matches. The CDR3 reads CASSFPAGGRTQYF. The CDR3 DNA reads TGTGCCAGCAGTTTCCCAGCGGGAGGGCGGACCCAGTACTTC.

The chain links TRBV7-2 to TRBJ2-3; 7 bases match TRBD1. The germline V gene encodes CDR1 SGHTA and CDR2 FQGNSA. This CDR3 contains 16 residues. Losses at the gene ends were 4 bases for V and 1 base for J; bases not matched to a gene: 8. The CDR3 here is CASSWGQSRGTDTQYF. The CDR3 DNA reads TGTGCCAGCAGCTGGGGACAGTCCAGAGGCACAGATACGCAGTATTTT.

V gene TRBV6-1 combines with J gene TRBJ2-3; 7 nucleotides align to TRBD2. This CDR3 has 16 residues. Unmatched junction bases numbered 12, after V lost 7 bases and J lost 2 bases. Germline V gene data show CDR1 as MNHNS and CDR2 as SASEGT. The CDR3 DNA follows: TGTGCCAGCACCCTCTCTCGCGGGAGCCCCACAGATACGCAGTATTTT. Translating it yields CASTLSRGSPTDTQYF.

This clonotype has only a few counts. The rearrangement links TRBV7-9 to TRBJ1-4; no clear D gene. CDR3 length: 16 residues. The germline V gene has CDR1 SEHNR and CDR2 FQNEAQ (reference sequence). The V and J ends lost 1 base and 1 base respectively, with 10 bases between them. The CDR3 DNA follows: TGTGCCAGCAGCTTAGAGGCAGGACGAACTAATGAAAAACTGTTTTTT. The encoded protein is CASSLEAGRTNEKLFF. The full variable domain, with the rest looked up from reference TRBV7-9 and TRBJ1-4, is DTGVSQNPRHKITKRGQNVTFRCDPISEHNRLYWYRQTLGQGPEFLTYFQNEAQLEKSRLLSDRFSAERPKGSFSTLEIQRTEQGDSAMYLCASSLEAGRTNEKLFFGSGTQLSVL.

The V gene is TRBV24-1, the J gene TRBJ2-2; D is unresolved. V dropped 3 bases and J dropped 6 bases, with 10 bases sitting between them. The germline gives CDR1 KGHDR, CDR2 SFDVKD. CDR3 length: 14 amino acids. The CDR3 region has the DNA TGTGCCACCAGTGATAACCGTGGCGCCGGGGAGCTGTTTTTT. It specifies CATSDNRGAGELFF.

The chain combines TRBV6-6 with TRBJ2-1; unclear D gene. The CDR3 sequence is 12 residues long. Germline V gene lookup returns CDR1 MNHNY and CDR2 SVGAGI (reference sequence). The V gene lost 6 bases and the J gene lost 7 bases, with 10 bases spanning the gap. This chain's CDR3 is CASRPVGNEQFF. The CDR3 bases are TGTGCCAGCAGGCCTGTTGGGAATGAGCAGTTCTTC.

V is TRBV29-1 and J is TRBJ2-7; 10 bases map to TRBD1. Germline V lookup: CDR1 SQVTM, CDR2 ANQGSEA. The J segment lost 0 bases and the V segment lost 6 bases, leaving 14 bases of the junction unmatched. This CDR3 is 17 amino acids long. In DNA, the CDR3 is TGCAGCGTCGCAAAAGGGCACGGGACAGGGGCCTCCTACGAGCAGTACTTC. It translates to CSVAKGHGTGASYEQYF.

This clonotype was counted only a few times. V gene TRBV29-1 combines with J gene TRBJ2-1; 9 positions agree with TRBD2. V dropped 3 bases and J dropped 6; count of bases not matched to a gene: 3. The CDR3 totals 13 residues. The V gene's germline CDR1 is SQVTM and CDR2 ANQGSEA. CDR3 nucleotides: TGCAGCGTTGAGACTAGCGGTCGCAATGAGCAGTTCTTC. This encodes CSVETSGRNEQFF.

This clonotype has more than one count but fewer than ten. The chain employs TRBV7-2 and TRBJ2-2; no clear D gene. Trimming cost V 1 base and J 2 bases, with 11 bases left between them. Germline-derived CDR1 and CDR2 are SGHTA and FQGNSA. There are 16 residues in the CDR3. Written as DNA, the CDR3 is TGTGCCAGCAGCTTAGATTACAGAGTTAACACCGGGGAGCTGTTTTTT. Protein: CASSLDYRVNTGELFF.

This clonotype came up once. The chain is built from TRBV5-1 and TRBJ2-1; either TRBD1 or TRBD2 may supply D (7 bases each). CDR1 is SGHRS, CDR2 YFSETQ, per germline. The CDR3 extends over 17 amino acids. Trimming shortened V by 0 bases and J by 4 bases, and 17 bases separated the two germline ends. This CDR3 reads CASSLARGRGPYNEQFF. The CDR3 DNA sequence: TGCGCCAGCAGCTTGGCTCGGGGGAGGGGGCCTTACAATGAGCAGTTCTTC.

This clonotype is a singleton in its sample. This chain uses TRBV12-3 or TRBV12-4 with TRBJ1-1; D not certain. This CDR3 is built from 15 residues. The V gene lost 3 bases and the J gene lost 1 base, with 12 bases spanning the gap. The chain's CDR3 is CASSFFWGGNTEAFF. In DNA, the CDR3 is TGTGCCAGCAGTTTTTTCTGGGGAGGGAACACTGAAGCTTTCTTT.